Listed here are 24 T cell receptor beta chains from one sample, sequenced in a study of technical replicates of blood from a few donors. Generated by immunoSEQ multiplex PCR, the TCRdb table keeps only in-frame clones and is missing some. There are tens of thousands of clones in the sample; around 95% occur only once, and approximately 0.25% lies in the top ten. The sample taken for sequencing was T cells isolated from PBMCs. The receptors derive from a human donor in good health.

The chain links TRBV4-1 to TRBJ2-4; 12 bases map to TRBD2. The ends lost 4 bases at V and 2 bases at J; junction bases unmatched: 3. The CDR3 spans 16 residues. Germline loops: CDR1 MGHRA, CDR2 YSYEKL. CDR3: CASSRLAGVTKNIQYF. In DNA, the CDR3 is TGCGCCAGCAGCCGACTAGCGGGAGTGACCAAAAACATTCAGTACTTC.

CDR3: CASSQFRGGGDYGYTF. CDR3 bases: TGCGCCAGCAGCCAGTTTCGCGGGGGGGGCGACTATGGCTACACCTTC. The chain couples TRBV4-1 to TRBJ1-2; possible D gene TRBD1, 6 bases. The V and J ends lost 3 bases and 3 bases respectively, with 17 bases between them. CDR1 and CDR2 from the germline V gene are MGHRA and YSYEKL. CDR3 length: 16 amino acids.

This clone was counted only a few times. This chain uses TRBV10-1 with TRBJ2-2; D is unclear. The CDR3 loop spans 11 amino acids. Germline V gene sequence: CDR1 WNHNN, CDR2 SYGVQD (reference sequence). Trimming stripped 7 bases from V and 7 bases from J, with 7 bases between. The CDR3 DNA is TGCGCCAGCAATTCGGGCGGGGAGCTGTTTTTT. Protein sequence: CASNSGGELFF.

The chain couples TRBV18 to TRBJ1-2, with a weak D call TRBD1 (5 bases). Germline values: CDR1 KGHSH, CDR2 LQKENI. V dropped 1 base and J dropped 0 bases, with 9 bases sitting between them. The CDR3 loop spans 15 amino acids. This CDR3 reads CASSPRGDANYGYTF. The CDR3 nucleotides are TGTGCCAGCTCACCACGGGGGGACGCTAACTATGGCTACACCTTC. The full variable domain, completed using reference TRBV18 and TRBJ1-2, is NAGVMQNPRHLVRRRGQEARLRCSPMKGHSHVYWYRQLPEEGLKFMVYLQKENIIDESGMPKERFSAEFPKEGPSILRIQQVVRGDSAAYFCASSPRGDANYGYTFGSGTRLTVV.

The chain has TRBV19 and TRBJ1-2; D unresolved. CDR1 is LNHDA and CDR2 is SQIVND in the germline V gene (reference sequence). CDR3 length: 11 amino acids. Deletions cut 6 bases from V and 8 bases from J, with 10 bases between. In DNA form, the CDR3 reads TGTGCCAGTAGCGACTGGCCCGGCTACACCTTC. It is translated as CASSDWPGYTF.

This rearrangement joins TRBV5-1 to TRBJ1-2; TRBD1 agrees at 8 bases. Germline CDR1 SGHRS, CDR2 YFSETQ. V dropped 0 bases and J dropped 8; count of bases not matched to a gene: 3. The CDR3 runs to 13 residues. DNA of the CDR3: TGCGCCAGCAGCTTGGAGACAGGGGTGGGCTACACCTTC. Its protein is CASSLETGVGYTF.

V usage is TRBV9 and J usage is TRBJ2-1; no clear D gene. The CDR3 has 14 residues. V lost 4 bases and J lost 6, with 14 bases in between. The germline V gene has CDR1 SGDLS and CDR2 YYNGEE. CDR3 sequence reads: CASSRPLGSNEQFF. The CDR3 DNA reads as TGTGCCAGCAGCCGACCCCTAGGCAGCAATGAGCAGTTCTTC.

The rearrangement links TRBV13 to TRBJ1-3, with 11 bases that match TRBD1. Germline V gene data show CDR1 as PRHDT and CDR2 as FYEKMQ (reference sequence). V shed 5 bases and J 0 bases; nucleotides not matched to a gene: 6. CDR3 length: 17 amino acids. The CDR3 protein is CASSTRTGGDSGNTIYF. CDR3 bases: TGTGCCAGCAGCACCCGGACAGGGGGCGACTCTGGAAACACCATATATTTT.

The J gene is TRBJ1-2, the V gene TRBV27; 7 bases line up with TRBD1. Germline lookup yields CDR1 MNHEY and CDR2 SMNVEV (reference sequence). V lost 7 bases, J lost 5 bases, and 13 bases stayed unmatched. CDR3 length: 15 residues. The CDR3 protein is CASKTGTADGYGYTF. As DNA, the CDR3 is TGTGCCAGCAAAACCGGGACAGCCGATGGGTATGGCTACACCTTC.

The chain recombines TRBV4-1 with TRBJ2-1, with 8 positions matching TRBD1. The CDR3 contains 19 residues. Germline V gives CDR1 MGHRA, CDR2 YSYEKL. With 2 bases clipped from V and 3 bases from J, the junction kept 15 bases outside the gene matches. Written as DNA, the CDR3 is TGCGCCAGCAGCCAATCCCGCCTCCAGGGGGCTCTCCACTACAATGAGCAGTTCTTC. Amino acid sequence: CASSQSRLQGALHYNEQFF.

The chain carries TRBV7-6 and TRBJ2-5; TRBD2 matches 7 bases. This CDR3 contains 17 residues. Per germline, CDR1 SGHVS and CDR2 FNYEAQ. J lost 7 bases, V lost 1 base, and 15 bases had no gene match. CDR3 bases: TGTGCCAGCAGCTTAGAGATAATGACTAGCAGCCAGACGACCCAGTACTTC. Protein sequence: CASSLEIMTSSQTTQYF.

This chain links TRBV5-6 with TRBJ1-2, with D perhaps TRBD1 (6 bases). CDR3 size: 13 residues. CDR1 and CDR2 from the germline V gene are SGHDT and YYEEEE. V gave up 8 bases and J gave up 8 bases, with 19 bases separating them. CDR3 in DNA: TGTGCCAGTACGCACAGGGATGTCAGCGGCTACACCTTC. Its translation: CASTHRDVSGYTF. Drawing the rest from reference TRBV5-6 and TRBJ1-2, the complete variable domain is DAGVTQSPTHLIKTRGQQVTLRCSPKSGHDTVSWYQQALGQGPQFIFQYYEEEERQRGNFPDRFSGHQFPNYSSELNVNALLLGDSALYLCASTHRDVSGYTFGSGTRLTVV.

This clone has only one observation. V gene TRBV5-1 combines with J gene TRBJ1-2, with unresolved D. Germline lookup yields CDR1 SGHRS and CDR2 YFSETQ. V dropped 0 bases and J dropped 4 bases, with 16 bases sitting between them. This CDR3 comprises 16 residues. CDR3 sequence: CASSLDSGDDGYGYTF. Here the CDR3 DNA reads TGCGCCAGCAGCTTGGACTCCGGGGATGACGGCTATGGCTACACCTTC.

The chain employs TRBV9 and TRBJ2-2; D possibly corresponds to TRBD1 (5 bases). This CDR3 has 13 residues. Trimming took 0 bases from V and 6 from J, leaving 6 bases between them. The V gene's germline CDR1 is SGDLS and CDR2 YYNGEE. The CDR3 DNA sequence: TGTGCCAGCAGCGTAGAGGGGTCCGGGGAGCTGTTTTTT. The encoded protein is CASSVEGSGELFF.

The table lists this clone with a count of one. V is TRBV7-3 and J is TRBJ2-3, with D perhaps TRBD2 (6 bases). Per the germline V gene, CDR1 is SGHTA and CDR2 is FQGTGA. The CDR3 length is 13 residues. V was cut by 5 bases and J by 5 bases, with 11 bases left in between. The CDR3 bases are TGTGCCAGCAGCCAACCGGGACTAGATACGCAGTATTTT. Amino acid sequence: CASSQPGLDTQYF.

The chain combines TRBV19 with TRBJ2-2; perhaps TRBD1 as D (6 bases). CDR1 LNHDA and CDR2 SQIVND come from the germline V gene (reference sequence). This CDR3 has 13 residues. V shed 7 bases and J shed 6 bases, with 12 bases lying between them. CDR3 nucleotides: TGTGCCAGTACCGCAAGGGGGTCCGGGGAGCTGTTTTTT. Translated, it gives CASTARGSGELFF.

The chain carries TRBV27 and TRBJ2-7; TRBD2 matches 8 bases. The CDR3 runs to 16 residues. V was pared by 2 bases and J by 5 bases, with 11 bases of the junction left unmatched. CDR1 is MNHEY, CDR2 SMNVEV, per germline (reference sequence). CDR3 residues: CASSLVGTSKVNEQYF. CDR3 bases: TGTGCCAGCAGTTTAGTTGGGACTAGTAAAGTAAACGAGCAGTACTTC.

The table lists this clone with a few counts. The chain combines TRBV29-1 with TRBJ2-7, with TRBD1 matching 10 bases. This CDR3 spans 12 amino acids. Trimming took 4 bases from V and 5 from J; bases not matched to a gene: 2. Germline CDR1 and CDR2: SQVTM and ANQGSEA. CDR3 loop: CSVVGQGNEQYF. DNA of the CDR3: TGCAGCGTTGTGGGACAGGGGAACGAGCAGTACTTC.

The chain joins TRBV28 to TRBJ2-1; 13 bases fit TRBD2. CDR3 length: 16 amino acids. CDR1 MDHEN and CDR2 SYDVKM come from the germline V gene. V shed 0 bases and J 5 bases; nucleotides not matched to a gene: 1. The CDR3 coding sequence is TGTGCCAGCAGTTTATGGGGGACTAGCGGGAACAATGAGCAGTTCTTC. This translates into CASSLWGTSGNNEQFF.

The chain has TRBV5-4 and TRBJ1-3; D may be TRBD1 (5 bases). The CDR3 runs to 15 residues. Looked up from germline, CDR1 is SGHNT and CDR2 is YYREEE (reference sequence). Trimming left V 4 bases short and J 5 bases short, with 16 bases between. This CDR3 is CASSRRGTDRNTIYF. DNA of the CDR3: TGTGCCAGCAGCCGAAGAGGGACTGACCGAAACACCATATATTTT.

The chain couples TRBV6-5 to TRBJ1-1; 7 positions match TRBD1. Looked up from germline, CDR1 is MNHEY and CDR2 is SVGAGI. The CDR3 sequence is 15 residues long. Germline trimming cut 2 bases from V and 3 bases from J; bases unmatched to any gene: 6. CDR3 amino acids: CASSYRGLGHTEAFF. DNA of the CDR3: TGTGCCAGCAGTTACAGGGGGCTGGGGCACACTGAAGCTTTCTTT.

Only one count was recorded for this clone. J is TRBJ1-3 and V is TRBV2; D might be TRBD1 (6 bases). Germline values: CDR1 SNHLY, CDR2 FYNNEI. The CDR3 runs 14 residues. V was pared by 2 bases and J by 7 bases, with 12 bases between. The CDR3 protein is CASSESLTGNTIYF. The CDR3 bases are TGTGCCAGCAGTGAAAGTTTGACAGGCAACACCATATATTTT.

This clone was observed a single time. This chain links TRBV28 with TRBJ1-1; unclear D gene. The CDR3 runs to 15 residues. Trimming shortened V by 1 base and J by 1 base, and 10 bases separated the two germline ends. The V gene's germline CDR1 is MDHEN and CDR2 SYDVKM. In nucleotides, the CDR3 is TGTGCCAGCAGTTTATCTATCCTTGCGAACACTGAAGCTTTCTTT. Amino acid sequence: CASSLSILANTEAFF.

The chain combines TRBV21-1 with TRBJ2-7; the table gives TRBD1 as D, unverified against the DNA. TRBV21-1 is assigned pseudogene status. This CDR3 is 15 amino acids long. In DNA, the CDR3 is TGTGCCAGCAGCAAATGTGGGACAGGGACCTACGAGCAGTACTTC. Its translation: CASSKCGTGTYEQYF.